The 4 T cell receptor beta chains given below trace back to one sample, sequenced in a study of monozygotic twins with inflammatory bowel disease. TCRdb re-called the 5' RACE reads; every CDR3 protein appears as one record, without DNA. The specimen's table records about 330,000 distinct CDR3 sequences. Sequencing was carried out using blood. All receptors come from a human donor with ulcerative colitis or Crohn's disease, or a healthy co-twin of an affected twin (not recorded which).

The chain combines TRBV3-1 with TRBJ1-3; no DNA is available, so the TRBD1 call from TCRdb remains unchecked. CDR1 and CDR2 from the germline V gene are LGHDT and YNNKEL (reference sequence). The CDR3 consists of 16 residues. The CDR3 sequence is CASSQEGQVSGNTIYF. Full variable domain (outside the CDR3, taken from reference TRBV3-1 and TRBJ1-3): DTAVSQTPKYLVTQMGNDKSIKCEQNLGHDTMYWYKQDSKKFLKIMFSYNNKELIINETVPNRFSPKSPDKAHLNLHINSLELGDSAVYFCASSQEGQVSGNTIYFGEGSWLTVV.

The V gene is TRBV6-5, the J gene TRBJ1-2. This CDR3 has 14 residues. In germline, CDR1 is MNHEY, CDR2 SVGAGI. This chain's CDR3 is CASSYSDAGYGYTF.

The rearrangement joins TRBV20-1 to TRBJ1-1; TCRdb gives TRBD1 as the D gene, but with no DNA this cannot be confirmed. The CDR3 extends over 13 amino acids. Germline V CDR1 and CDR2: DFQATT, SNEGSKA (reference sequence). This chain's CDR3 is CSASGKQGTKTFF.

The chain has TRBV29-1 and TRBJ2-1. The CDR3 is 11 residues long. Germline V lookup: CDR1 SQVTM, CDR2 ANQGSEA. This chain's CDR3 is CSVERQNEQFF.